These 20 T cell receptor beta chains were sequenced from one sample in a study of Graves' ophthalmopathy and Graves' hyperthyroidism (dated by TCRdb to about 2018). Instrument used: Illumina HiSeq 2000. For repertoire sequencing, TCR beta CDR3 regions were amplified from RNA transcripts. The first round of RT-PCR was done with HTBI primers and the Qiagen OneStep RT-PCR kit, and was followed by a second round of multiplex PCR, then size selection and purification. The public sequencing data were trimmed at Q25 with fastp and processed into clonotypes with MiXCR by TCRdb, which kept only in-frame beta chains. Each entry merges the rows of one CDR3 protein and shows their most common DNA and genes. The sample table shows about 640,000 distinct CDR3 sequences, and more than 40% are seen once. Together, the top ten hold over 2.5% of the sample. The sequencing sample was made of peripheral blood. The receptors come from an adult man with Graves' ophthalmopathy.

The CDR3 bases are TGTGCCAGCAGTGAATTGGATAGCGGGGGGTCGGGGACCCAGTACTTC. Translated, it gives CASSELDSGGSGTQYF. The chain recombines TRBV2 with TRBJ2-5, with 10 bases aligning to TRBD2. The CDR3 has 16 amino acids. V shed 2 bases and J 7 bases; nucleotides not matched to a gene: 10. Germline values: CDR1 SNHLY, CDR2 FYNNEI.

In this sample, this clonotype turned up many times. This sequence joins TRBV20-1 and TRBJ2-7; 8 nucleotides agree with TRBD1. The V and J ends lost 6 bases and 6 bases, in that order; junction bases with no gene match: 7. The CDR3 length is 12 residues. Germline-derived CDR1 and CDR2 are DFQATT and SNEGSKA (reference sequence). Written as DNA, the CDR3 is TGCAGTGCCACGGACAGGGAACTCGAGCAGTACTTC. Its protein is CSATDRELEQYF.

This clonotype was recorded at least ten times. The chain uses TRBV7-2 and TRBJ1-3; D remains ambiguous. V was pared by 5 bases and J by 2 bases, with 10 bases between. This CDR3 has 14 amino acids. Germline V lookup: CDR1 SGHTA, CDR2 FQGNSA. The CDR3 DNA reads TGTGCCAGCAGCCCTCAGGATGCTGGAAACACCATATATTTT. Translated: CASSPQDAGNTIYF.

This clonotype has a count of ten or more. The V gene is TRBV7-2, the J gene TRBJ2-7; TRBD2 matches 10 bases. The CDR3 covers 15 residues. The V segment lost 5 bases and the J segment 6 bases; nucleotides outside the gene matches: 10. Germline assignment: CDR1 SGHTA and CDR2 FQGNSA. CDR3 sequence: CASSPRERGGREQYF. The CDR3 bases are TGTGCCAGCAGCCCCCGGGAGCGGGGGGGCCGCGAGCAGTACTTC.

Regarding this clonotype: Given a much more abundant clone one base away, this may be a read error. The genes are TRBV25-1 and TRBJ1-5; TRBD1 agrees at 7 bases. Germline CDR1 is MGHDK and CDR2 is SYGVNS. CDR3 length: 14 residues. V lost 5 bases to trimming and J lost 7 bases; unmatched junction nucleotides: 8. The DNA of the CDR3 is TGTGCCAGCAGTTTAGAGGGACAGATACAGCCCCAGCATTTT. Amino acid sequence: CASSLEGQIQPQHF.

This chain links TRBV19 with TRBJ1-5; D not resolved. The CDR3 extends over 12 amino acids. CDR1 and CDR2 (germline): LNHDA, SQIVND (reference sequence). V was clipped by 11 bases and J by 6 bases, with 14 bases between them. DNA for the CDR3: TGTGCCTGGAGTGGCATCTCTCAGCCCCAGCATTTT. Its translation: CAWSGISQPQHF.

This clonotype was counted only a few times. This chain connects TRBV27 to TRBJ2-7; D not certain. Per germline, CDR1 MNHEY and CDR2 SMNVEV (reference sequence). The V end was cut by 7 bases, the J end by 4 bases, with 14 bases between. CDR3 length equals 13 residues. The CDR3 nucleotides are TGTGCCAGCAAAGGTTCGATGGTGTACGAGCAGTACTTC. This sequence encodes CASKGSMVYEQYF.

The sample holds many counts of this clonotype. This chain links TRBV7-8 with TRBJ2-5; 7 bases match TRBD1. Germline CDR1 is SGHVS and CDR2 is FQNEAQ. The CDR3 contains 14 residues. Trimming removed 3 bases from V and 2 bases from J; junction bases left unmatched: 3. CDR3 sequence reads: CASSFRQGQETQYF. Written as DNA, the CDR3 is TGTGCCAGCAGCTTCAGACAGGGACAAGAGACCCAGTACTTC.

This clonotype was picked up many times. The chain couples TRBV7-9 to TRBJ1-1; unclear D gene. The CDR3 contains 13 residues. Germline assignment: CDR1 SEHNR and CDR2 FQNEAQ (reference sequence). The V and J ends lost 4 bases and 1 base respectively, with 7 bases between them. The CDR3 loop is CASSWVGNTEAFF. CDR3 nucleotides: TGTGCCAGCAGCTGGGTGGGGAACACTGAAGCTTTCTTT.

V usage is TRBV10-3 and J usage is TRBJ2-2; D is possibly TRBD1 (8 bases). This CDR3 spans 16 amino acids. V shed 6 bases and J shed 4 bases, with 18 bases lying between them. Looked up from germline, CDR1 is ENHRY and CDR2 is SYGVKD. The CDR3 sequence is CAIRGDRPGGTGELFF. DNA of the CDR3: TGTGCCATCAGGGGGGACAGGCCGGGGGGCACCGGGGAGCTGTTTTTT.

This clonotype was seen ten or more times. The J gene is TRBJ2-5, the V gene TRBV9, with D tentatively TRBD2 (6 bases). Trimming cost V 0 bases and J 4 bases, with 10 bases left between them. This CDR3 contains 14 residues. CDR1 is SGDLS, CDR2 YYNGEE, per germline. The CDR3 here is CASSVGQGGETQYF. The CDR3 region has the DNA TGTGCCAGCAGCGTAGGCCAGGGAGGAGAGACCCAGTACTTC.

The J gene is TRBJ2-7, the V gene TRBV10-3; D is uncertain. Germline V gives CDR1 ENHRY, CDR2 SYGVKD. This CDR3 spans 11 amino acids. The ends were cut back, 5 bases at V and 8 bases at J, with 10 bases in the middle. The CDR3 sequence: CAISYSRQQYF. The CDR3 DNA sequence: TGTGCCATCAGTTACTCCCGCCAGCAGTACTTC.

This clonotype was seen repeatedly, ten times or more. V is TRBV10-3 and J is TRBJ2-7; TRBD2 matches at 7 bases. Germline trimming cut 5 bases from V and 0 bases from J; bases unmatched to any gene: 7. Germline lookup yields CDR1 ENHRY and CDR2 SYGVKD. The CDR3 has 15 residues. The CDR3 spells CAISTWRGTSYEQYF. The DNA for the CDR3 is TGTGCCATCAGTACGTGGCGGGGGACCTCCTACGAGCAGTACTTC.

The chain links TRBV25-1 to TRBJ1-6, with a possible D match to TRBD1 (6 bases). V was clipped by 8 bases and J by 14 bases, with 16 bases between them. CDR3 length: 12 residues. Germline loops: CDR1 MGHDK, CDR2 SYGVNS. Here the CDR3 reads CASLDRGKALHF. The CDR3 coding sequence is TGTGCCAGCTTGGATAGGGGGAAGGCCCTCCACTTT.

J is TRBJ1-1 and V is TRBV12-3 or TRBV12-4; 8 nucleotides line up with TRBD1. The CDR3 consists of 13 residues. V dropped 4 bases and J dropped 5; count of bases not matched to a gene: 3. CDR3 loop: CASSSWTGTEAFF. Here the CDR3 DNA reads TGTGCCAGCAGTTCCTGGACAGGGACTGAAGCTTTCTTT.

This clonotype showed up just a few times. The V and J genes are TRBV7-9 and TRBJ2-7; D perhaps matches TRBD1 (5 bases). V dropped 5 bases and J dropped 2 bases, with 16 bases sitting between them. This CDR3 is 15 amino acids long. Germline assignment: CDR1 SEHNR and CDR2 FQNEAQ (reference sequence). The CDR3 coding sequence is TGTGCCAGCAGCCGGGCAGGGATGGGTACCTACGAGCAGTACTTC. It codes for CASSRAGMGTYEQYF. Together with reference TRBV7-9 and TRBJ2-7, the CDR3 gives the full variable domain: DTGVSQNPRHKITKRGQNVTFRCDPISEHNRLYWYRQTLGQGPEFLTYFQNEAQLEKSRLLSDRFSAERPKGSFSTLEIQRTEQGDSAMYLCASSRAGMGTYEQYFGPGTRLTVT.

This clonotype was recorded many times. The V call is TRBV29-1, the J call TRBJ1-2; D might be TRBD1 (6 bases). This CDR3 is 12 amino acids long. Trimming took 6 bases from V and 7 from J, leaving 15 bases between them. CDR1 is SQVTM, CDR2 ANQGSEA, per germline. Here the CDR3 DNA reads TGCAGCGTAAACAGGGATGGGGGTGGCTACACCTTC. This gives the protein CSVNRDGGGYTF.

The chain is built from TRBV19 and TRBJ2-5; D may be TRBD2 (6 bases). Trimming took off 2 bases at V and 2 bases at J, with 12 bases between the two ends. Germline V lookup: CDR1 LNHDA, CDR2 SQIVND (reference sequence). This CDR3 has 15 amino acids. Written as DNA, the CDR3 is TGTGCCAGTAGTATACCCCGGGCGGGGCAAGAGACCCAGTACTTC. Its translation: CASSIPRAGQETQYF. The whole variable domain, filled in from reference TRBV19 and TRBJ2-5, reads DGGITQSPKYLFRKEGQNVTLSCEQNLNHDAMYWYRQDPGQGLRLIYYSQIVNDFQKGDIAEGYSVSREKKESFPLTVTSAQKNPTAFYLCASSIPRAGQETQYFGPGTRLLVL.

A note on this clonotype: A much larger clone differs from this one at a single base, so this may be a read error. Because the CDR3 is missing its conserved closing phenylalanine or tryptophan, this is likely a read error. The CDR3 region has the DNA TGCAGTGCCACCCCCCGGATCCAAGAGACCCAGTACTGC. Residues: CSATPRIQETQYC. V and J are TRBV20-1 and TRBJ2-5; no definite D call. Germline values: CDR1 DFQATT, CDR2 SNEGSKA (reference sequence). The CDR3 sequence is 13 residues long. Trimming stripped 6 bases from V and 1 base from J, with 12 bases between.

CDR3 residues: CASSLEITETQYF. CDR3 bases: TGCGCCAGCAGCTTGGAAATTACGGAGACCCAGTACTTC. The V gene is TRBV5-1, the J gene TRBJ2-5; no firm D call. V shed 0 bases and J shed 5 bases, with 8 bases lying between them. This CDR3 is built from 13 residues. Per the germline V gene, CDR1 is SGHRS and CDR2 is YFSETQ.